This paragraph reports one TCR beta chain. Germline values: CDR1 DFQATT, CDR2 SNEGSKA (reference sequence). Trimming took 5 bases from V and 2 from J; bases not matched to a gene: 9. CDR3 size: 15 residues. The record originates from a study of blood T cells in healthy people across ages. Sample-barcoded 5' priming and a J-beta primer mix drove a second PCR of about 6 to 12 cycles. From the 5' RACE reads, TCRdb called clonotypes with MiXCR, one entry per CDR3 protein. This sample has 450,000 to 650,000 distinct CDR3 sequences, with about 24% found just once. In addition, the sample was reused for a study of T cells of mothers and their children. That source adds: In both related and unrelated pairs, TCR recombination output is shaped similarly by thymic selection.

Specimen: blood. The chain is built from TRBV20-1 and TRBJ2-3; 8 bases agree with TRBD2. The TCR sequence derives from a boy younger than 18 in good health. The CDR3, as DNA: TGCAGTGCTCCTAAGACTAGCGAACCCACAGATACGCAGTATTTT. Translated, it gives CSAPKTSEPTDTQYF.